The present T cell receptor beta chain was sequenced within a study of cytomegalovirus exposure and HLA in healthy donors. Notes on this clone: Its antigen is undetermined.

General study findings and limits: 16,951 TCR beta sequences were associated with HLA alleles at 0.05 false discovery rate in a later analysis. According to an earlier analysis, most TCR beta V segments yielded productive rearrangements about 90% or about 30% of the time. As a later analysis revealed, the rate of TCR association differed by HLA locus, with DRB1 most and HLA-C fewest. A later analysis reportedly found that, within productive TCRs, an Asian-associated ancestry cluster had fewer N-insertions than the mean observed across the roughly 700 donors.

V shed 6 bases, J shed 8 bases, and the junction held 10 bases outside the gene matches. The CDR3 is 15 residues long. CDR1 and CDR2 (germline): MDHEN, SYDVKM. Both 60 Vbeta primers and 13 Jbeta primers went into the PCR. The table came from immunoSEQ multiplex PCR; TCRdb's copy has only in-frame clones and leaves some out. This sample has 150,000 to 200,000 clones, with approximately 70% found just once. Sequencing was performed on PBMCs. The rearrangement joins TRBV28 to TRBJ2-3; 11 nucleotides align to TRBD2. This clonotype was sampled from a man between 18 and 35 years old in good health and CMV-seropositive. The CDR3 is CASRSIAGGVGTQYF. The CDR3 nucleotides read TGTGCCAGCAGATCGATAGCGGGGGGGGTGGGTACGCAGTATTTT.